This TCR beta chain was captured in a study of CD8+ T cells in alopecia areata. The study's findings and limits: Normal-skin resident alphabeta T cells also appear among scalp sample sequences.

Sequencing relied on a cDNA template that was reverse transcribed from extracted RNA. Only in-frame clones appear in the TCRdb table, and some are missing; sequencing was by immunoSEQ multiplex PCR. The sample lists more than 85,000 clones, about 45% occurring once. This clone has only a few counts. What it binds is unknown. The germline V and J ends were trimmed by 0 bases and 0 bases, with 6 bases remaining between them. Germline CDR1 SGHRS, CDR2 YFSETQ. The CDR3 loop spans 15 amino acids. Source material: CD4+ T cells sorted from blood. The chain recombines TRBV5-1 with TRBJ2-2; D might be TRBD1 (6 bases). The TCR was taken from a human donor with alopecia areata. The CDR3 region is CASSLGTANTGELFF. In DNA, the CDR3 is TGCGCCAGCAGCTTGGGGACAGCGAACACCGGGGAGCTGTTTTTT.